A single sample is the source of the 22 T cell receptor beta chains below, sequenced in a study of shared clonotypes between healthy human individuals. Sequencing was performed with immunoSEQ multiplex PCR; in TCRdb, only in-frame clones are kept and a portion is missing. The sample gives roughly 2 million clones, about 95% of which show up once; more than 0.1% is in the top ten. Sequencing used naive CD4+ T cells sorted from blood. Subset indicated: CD45RA+ positively selected. The receptors originated from a man aged 18 to 29 in good health.

The chain recombines TRBV6-1 with TRBJ1-5, with 8 bases fitting TRBD1. V lost 1 base to trimming and J lost 5 bases; unmatched junction nucleotides: 10. This CDR3 spans 17 amino acids. Per germline, CDR1 MNHNS and CDR2 SASEGT. The chain's CDR3 is CASSEGLKATGDQPQHF. The CDR3 nucleotides are TGTGCCAGCAGTGAAGGCTTGAAGGCGACAGGGGATCAGCCCCAGCATTTT.

This clone was found once. The V call is TRBV5-6, the J call TRBJ2-5; 15 bases align to TRBD2. V was clipped by 8 bases and J by 5 bases; unmatched bases: 10. Germline V gives CDR1 SGHDT, CDR2 YYEEEE. The CDR3 length is 16 residues. In DNA, the CDR3 is TGTGCCAGTCGGGGGACTAGCGGGAGGCGTGACGAGACCCAGTACTTC. Translating it yields CASRGTSGRRDETQYF.

The chain is built from TRBV18 and TRBJ1-1; TRBD1 aligns across 8 bases. V dropped 5 bases and J dropped 4; count of bases not matched to a gene: 15. Germline CDR1 KGHSH, CDR2 LQKENI. The CDR3 covers 17 residues. This chain's CDR3 is CASSSDRVDLRGTEAFF. DNA for the CDR3: TGTGCCAGCTCATCGGACAGGGTGGATCTGAGGGGCACTGAAGCTTTCTTT.

The V call is TRBV7-9, the J call TRBJ1-6; no clear D gene. Deletions cut 4 bases from V and 10 bases from J, with 20 bases between. The CDR3 length is 16 residues. The germline CDR1 and CDR2 sequences are SEHNR and FQNEAQ (reference sequence). CDR3 sequence reads: CASSSEIARGASPLHF. CDR3 in DNA: TGTGCCAGCAGCTCTGAAATAGCCCGGGGAGCCTCACCCCTCCACTTT. The full variable domain, in which reference TRBV7-9 and TRBJ1-6 provide the parts outside the CDR3, is DTGVSQNPRHKITKRGQNVTFRCDPISEHNRLYWYRQTLGQGPEFLTYFQNEAQLEKSRLLSDRFSAERPKGSFSTLEIQRTEQGDSAMYLCASSSEIARGASPLHFGNGTRLTVT.

The chain uses TRBV27 and TRBJ1-5; D remains ambiguous. CDR3 length equals 15 residues. Trimming took off 1 base at V and 5 bases at J, with 12 bases between the two ends. The V gene's germline CDR1 is MNHEY and CDR2 SMNVEV (reference sequence). CDR3 residues: CASSLLDGRDQPQHF. Here the CDR3 DNA reads TGTGCCAGCAGTTTATTGGACGGGAGAGATCAGCCCCAGCATTTT.

The chain couples TRBV18 to TRBJ1-2; 8 positions agree with TRBD1. Germline V CDR1 and CDR2: KGHSH, LQKENI. Trimming took 0 bases from V and 7 from J; bases not matched to a gene: 4. This CDR3 region has 14 residues. This chain's CDR3 is CASSPPPDRAGYTF. As DNA, the CDR3 is TGTGCCAGCTCACCACCCCCGGACAGGGCTGGCTACACCTTC.

The V gene is TRBV9, the J gene TRBJ1-3; D possibly corresponds to TRBD1 (6 bases). Trimming took off 4 bases at V and 0 bases at J, with 11 bases between the two ends. CDR1 and CDR2 from the germline V gene are SGDLS and YYNGEE. This CDR3 is 15 amino acids long. The CDR3: CASSLRGLSGNTIYF. CDR3 nucleotides: TGTGCCAGCAGCCTCCGGGGGCTCTCTGGAAACACCATATATTTT.

This chain uses TRBV5-1 with TRBJ2-3, with TRBD2 matching 7 bases. Germline V lookup: CDR1 SGHRS, CDR2 YFSETQ. With V trimmed by 4 bases and J by 4 bases, 12 bases remained unmatched. This CDR3 region has 16 residues. The chain's CDR3 is CASSRRAGIGPDTQYF. In DNA form, the CDR3 reads TGCGCCAGCAGCAGGAGAGCGGGGATAGGACCAGATACGCAGTATTTT.

This sequence joins TRBV30 and TRBJ2-5; 9 bases are a match to TRBD1. V lost 5 bases and J lost 5; bases outside the gene matches: 6. The germline V gene encodes CDR1 GTSNPN and CDR2 SVGIG (reference sequence). The length of the CDR3 is 13 residues. CDR3 DNA: TGTGCCTGGGGAACCGGGACAGGGGAGACCCAGTACTTC. It yields the protein CAWGTGTGETQYF.

The chain couples TRBV7-3 to TRBJ2-1; tentative D call: TRBD2 (6 bases). Trimming took off 0 bases at V and 10 bases at J, with 10 bases between the two ends. Germline CDR1 reads SGHTA; CDR2 reads FQGTGA. The CDR3 has 13 amino acids. In nucleotides, the CDR3 is TGTGCCAGCAGCTTAACAACTAGCCAGGAGCAGTTCTTC. Translation gives CASSLTTSQEQFF. Full variable domain (remainder filled in from reference TRBV7-3 and TRBJ2-1): GAGVSQTPSNKVTEKGKYVELRCDPISGHTALYWYRQSLGQGPEFLIYFQGTGAADDSGLPNDRFFAVRPEGSVSTLKIQRTERGDSAVYLCASSLTTSQEQFFGPGTRLTVL.

About this clone itself: In the same sample, other DNA sequences code for this CDR3. This chain uses TRBV5-8 with TRBJ1-2; TRBD1 aligns across 7 bases. Germline V gene data show CDR1 as SGHTS and CDR2 as YDEGEE. The junction had 5 bases not matched to a gene; V was cut back by 4 bases and J by 8 bases. CDR3 length: 12 amino acids. CDR3 sequence reads: CASSPQGGGYTF. The CDR3 DNA is TGTGCCAGCAGCCCCCAGGGGGGAGGCTACACCTTC.

The chain links TRBV10-3 to TRBJ1-6; 8 bases line up with TRBD1. The CDR3 spans 14 residues. Unmatched junction bases numbered 0, after V lost 1 base and J lost 7 bases. CDR1 is ENHRY, CDR2 SYGVKD, per germline. This chain's CDR3 is CAISEWTGNSPLHF. Written as DNA, the CDR3 is TGTGCCATCAGTGAGTGGACAGGGAATTCACCCCTCCACTTT.

The J gene is TRBJ1-5, the V gene TRBV4-1, with a weak D call TRBD1 (5 bases). CDR3 size: 15 residues. Germline values: CDR1 MGHRA, CDR2 YSYEKL. Trimming removed 1 base from V and 1 base from J, with 8 bases in between. CDR3 sequence reads: CASSQGQSSNQPQHF. The CDR3 DNA reads as TGCGCCAGCAGCCAAGGACAGTCGAGCAATCAGCCCCAGCATTTT.

The chain recombines TRBV15 with TRBJ1-4; D might be TRBD1 (5 bases). The CDR3 extends over 12 amino acids. The germline gives CDR1 LNHNV, CDR2 YYDKDF (reference sequence). Trimming pared 5 bases from V and 14 bases from J, leaving 15 bases between. CDR3 residues: CATSPGEGKLFF. In DNA, the CDR3 is TGTGCCACCAGCCCGGGGGAGGGCAAGCTGTTTTTT.

The V call is TRBV5-6, the J call TRBJ2-7, with D possibly TRBD2 on 6 matching bases. Germline-derived CDR1 and CDR2 are SGHDT and YYEEEE. The CDR3 loop spans 15 amino acids. V was pared by 1 base and J by 0 bases, with 11 bases between. This CDR3 is CASSLSGDPSYEQYF. CDR3 bases: TGTGCCAGCAGCTTGTCGGGGGACCCCTCCTACGAGCAGTACTTC.

The chain joins TRBV5-1 to TRBJ1-1; unclear D gene. This CDR3 is 15 amino acids long. In germline, CDR1 is SGHRS, CDR2 YFSETQ. The ends were cut back, 0 bases at V and 1 base at J, with 10 bases in the middle. The CDR3 DNA sequence: TGCGCCAGCAGCTTGGGGTCAGGACGGAACACTGAAGCTTTCTTT. Translation: CASSLGSGRNTEAFF.

Concerning this clone itself: In the same sample, other DNA sequences code for this CDR3. The V and J genes are TRBV6-5 and TRBJ2-5; maybe TRBD1 (6 bases). Trimming cost V 0 bases and J 3 bases, with 11 bases left between them. The germline V gene has CDR1 MNHEY and CDR2 SVGAGI. The CDR3 is 15 amino acids. CDR3 bases: TGTGCCAGCAGTTACTCCGGGCAGGGGAAAGAGACCCAGTACTTC. Its translation is CASSYSGQGKETQYF.

The chain uses TRBV13 and TRBJ2-7; perhaps TRBD2 as D (5 bases). V was cut by 5 bases and J by 4 bases, with 30 bases left in between. This CDR3 is 19 amino acids long. CDR1 PRHDT and CDR2 FYEKMQ come from the germline V gene (reference sequence). This CDR3 reads CASSPTRVSLRGTIYEQYF. DNA of the CDR3: TGTGCCAGCAGCCCCACTCGGGTATCTCTACGGGGTACCATATACGAGCAGTACTTC.

Concerning this clone: Other DNA variants within this sample encode the same CDR3. The chain carries TRBV18 and TRBJ2-7; D possibly matches TRBD1 or TRBD2 (5 bases each). Germline V CDR1 and CDR2: KGHSH, LQKENI. V was cut by 3 bases and J by 1 base, with 10 bases left in between. The CDR3 length is 14 residues. The DNA of the CDR3 is TGTGCCAGCTCACCGGGACGGAGATCCTACGAGCAGTACTTC. This encodes CASSPGRRSYEQYF.

This clone came up a few times. The rearrangement uses TRBV10-3 and TRBJ1-6; unclear D gene. The V and J ends lost 8 bases and 7 bases respectively, with 12 bases between them. The germline gives CDR1 ENHRY, CDR2 SYGVKD. The CDR3 loop spans 13 amino acids. CDR3 loop: CAIATEINSPLHF. In nucleotides, the CDR3 is TGTGCCATCGCGACTGAGATCAATTCACCCCTCCACTTT.

The V call is TRBV2, the J call TRBJ2-3; perhaps TRBD1 as D (6 bases). CDR3 length: 13 amino acids. Trimming shortened V by 6 bases and J by 1 base, and 8 bases separated the two germline ends. Germline values: CDR1 SNHLY, CDR2 FYNNEI. This CDR3 reads CASRSGGTDTQYF. For the CDR3, the DNA is TGTGCCAGCAGGTCAGGGGGCACAGATACGCAGTATTTT.

The chain has TRBV7-2 and TRBJ1-5; 8 nucleotides align to TRBD1. The CDR3 runs to 16 residues. V shed 5 bases, J shed 0 bases, and the junction held 6 bases outside the gene matches. The germline V gene has CDR1 SGHTA and CDR2 FQGNSA. The DNA of the CDR3 is TGTGCCAGCAGCGCCGGGACAGGCTATAGCAATCAGCCCCAGCATTTT. Translation gives CASSAGTGYSNQPQHF.